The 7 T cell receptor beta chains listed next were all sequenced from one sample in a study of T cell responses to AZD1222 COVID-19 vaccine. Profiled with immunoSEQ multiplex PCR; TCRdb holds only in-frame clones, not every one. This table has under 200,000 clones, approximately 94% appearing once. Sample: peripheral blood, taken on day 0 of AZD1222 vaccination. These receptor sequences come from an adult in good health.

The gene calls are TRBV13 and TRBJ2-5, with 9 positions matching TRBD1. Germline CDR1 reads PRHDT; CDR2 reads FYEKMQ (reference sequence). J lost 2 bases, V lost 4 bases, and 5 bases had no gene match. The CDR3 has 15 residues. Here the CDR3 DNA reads TGTGCCAGCAGCTCTAGGGGGACAGGGCAAGAGACCCAGTACTTC. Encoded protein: CASSSRGTGQETQYF.

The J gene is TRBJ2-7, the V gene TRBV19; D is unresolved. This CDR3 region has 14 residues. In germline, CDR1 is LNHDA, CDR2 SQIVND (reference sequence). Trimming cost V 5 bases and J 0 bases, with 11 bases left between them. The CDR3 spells CASSGRWGSYEQYF. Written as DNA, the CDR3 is TGTGCCAGTAGTGGGCGTTGGGGCTCCTACGAGCAGTACTTC.

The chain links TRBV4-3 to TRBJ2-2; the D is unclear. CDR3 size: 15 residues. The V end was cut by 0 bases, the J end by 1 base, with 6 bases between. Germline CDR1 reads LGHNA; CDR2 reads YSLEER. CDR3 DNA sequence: TGCGCCAGCAGCCAAGATCGCCTGAACACCGGGGAGCTGTTTTTT. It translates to CASSQDRLNTGELFF.

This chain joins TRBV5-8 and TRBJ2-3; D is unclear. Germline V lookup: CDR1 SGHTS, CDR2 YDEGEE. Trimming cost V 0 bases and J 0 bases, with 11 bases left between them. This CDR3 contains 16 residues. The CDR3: CASSLGSSSSTDTQYF. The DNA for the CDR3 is TGTGCCAGCAGCTTGGGTAGCAGTTCTAGCACAGATACGCAGTATTTT.

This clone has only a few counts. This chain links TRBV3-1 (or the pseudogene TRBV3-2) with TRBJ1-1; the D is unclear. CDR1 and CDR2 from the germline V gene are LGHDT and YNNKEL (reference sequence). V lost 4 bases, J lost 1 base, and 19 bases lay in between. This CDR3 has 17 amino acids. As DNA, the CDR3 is TGTGCCAGCAGCCCCGGGCCAGACCTAAAAAGGAACACTGAAGCTTTCTTT. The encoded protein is CASSPGPDLKRNTEAFF.

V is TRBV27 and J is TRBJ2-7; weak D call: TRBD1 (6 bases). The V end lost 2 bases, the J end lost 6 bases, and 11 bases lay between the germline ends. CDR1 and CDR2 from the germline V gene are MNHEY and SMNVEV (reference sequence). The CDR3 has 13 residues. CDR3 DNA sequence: TGTGCCAGCAGTTTACTGGACAGATCCGAGCAGTACTTC. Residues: CASSLLDRSEQYF.

The CDR3 nucleotides are TGTGCCATCAGAGCCTTTCCCGGGACAGGGTTGAACACTGAAGCTTTCTTT. Its translation: CAIRAFPGTGLNTEAFF. The J gene is TRBJ1-1, the V gene TRBV10-3; 9 bases align to TRBD1. This CDR3 is 17 amino acids long. V lost 6 bases, J lost 0 bases, and 11 bases stayed unmatched. From germline, CDR1 is ENHRY and CDR2 SYGVKD.